One sample yielded the 14 T cell receptor beta chains listed below, sequenced in a study of radiotherapy plus CTLA-4 blockade in lung cancer. The method was immunoSEQ multiplex PCR; TCRdb's version includes in-frame clones alone and lacks a portion of them. The sample lists about 45,000 clones, roughly 76% seen once, with around 3.4% in the top ten. The material sequenced was peripheral blood, taken from a patient treated with radiotherapy plus ipilimumab. These receptors all come from a human donor with non-small cell lung cancer who had a complete response to radiotherapy plus ipilimumab.

This clone was detected only a few times. V usage is TRBV21-1 and J usage is TRBJ1-6; TRBD1 reflects the table's D call only, with no check against the DNA. TRBV21-1 is given as a pseudogene. The CDR3 consists of 18 residues. CDR3 region: CASSKDRQASLYNSPLHF. CDR3 bases: TGTGCCAGCAGCAAAGATAGACAGGCGTCCCTCTATAATTCACCCCTCCACTTT.

The CDR3 DNA reads as TGTGCCAGCAGCTTATGGGCCTCCTACGAGCAGTACTTC. This sequence encodes CASSLWASYEQYF. The chain has TRBV7-4 and TRBJ2-7, with no clear D. CDR1 and CDR2 from the germline V gene are SGHVT and SQSDAQ. With 2 bases removed from V and 0 bases from J, the gap between germline ends came to 5 bases. This CDR3 is 13 amino acids long.

This clone was found once. The chain joins TRBV2 to TRBJ2-2; maybe TRBD2 (5 bases). From germline, CDR1 is SNHLY and CDR2 FYNNEI. CDR3 length: 12 amino acids. Trimming removed 2 bases from V and 10 bases from J, with 8 bases in between. The CDR3 nucleotides are TGTGCCAGCAGTGAACTAGCATCGGAGCTGTTTTTT. It encodes CASSELASELFF.

The chain employs TRBV19 and TRBJ1-5, with unresolved D. The germline CDR1 and CDR2 sequences are LNHDA and SQIVND (reference sequence). Trimming shortened V by 3 bases and J by 6 bases, and 3 bases separated the two germline ends. The CDR3 length is 11 residues. Written as DNA, the CDR3 is TGTGCCAGTAGTATCGGTCAGCCCCAGCATTTT. Translated: CASSIGQPQHF. Using reference TRBV19 and TRBJ1-5 for the parts outside the CDR3, the full variable domain is DGGITQSPKYLFRKEGQNVTLSCEQNLNHDAMYWYRQDPGQGLRLIYYSQIVNDFQKGDIAEGYSVSREKKESFPLTVTSAQKNPTAFYLCASSIGQPQHFGDGTRLSIL.

The chain joins TRBV14 to TRBJ2-3, with unresolved D. This CDR3 region has 13 residues. Trimming shortened V by 4 bases and J by 6 bases, and 11 bases separated the two germline ends. Germline V lookup: CDR1 SGHDN, CDR2 FVKESK. In DNA form, the CDR3 reads TGTGCCAGCAGCCCTCAGATCGGGGATACGCAGTATTTT. Protein product: CASSPQIGDTQYF.

The chain couples TRBV6-4 to TRBJ1-4; D remains ambiguous. In germline, CDR1 is MRHNA, CDR2 SNTAGT. The CDR3 runs to 12 residues. V dropped 3 bases and J dropped 9 bases, with 8 bases sitting between them. Here the CDR3 DNA reads TGTGCCAGCAGTGAGCGGCAAAAAAAACTGTTTTTT. Translation: CASSERQKKLFF.

The V call is TRBV5-1, the J call TRBJ2-7, with 7 bases matching TRBD1. J lost 5 bases, V lost 4 bases, and 9 bases had no gene match. The CDR3 covers 14 residues. Germline CDR1 is SGHRS and CDR2 is YFSETQ. The CDR3 DNA sequence: TGCGCCAGCAGCAACCGGGACAGCCGGAACGAGCAGTACTTC. The encoded protein is CASSNRDSRNEQYF.

The gene calls are TRBV11-2 and TRBJ2-7; 7 positions agree with TRBD1. The J segment lost 3 bases and the V segment lost 0 bases, leaving 5 bases of the junction unmatched. Germline loops: CDR1 SGHAT, CDR2 FQNNGV. The CDR3 spans 15 residues. In DNA form, the CDR3 reads TGTGCCAGCAGCTTAGATGGCAGGGGGTACTACGAGCAGTACTTC. It encodes CASSLDGRGYYEQYF.

The J gene is TRBJ2-7, the V gene TRBV14, with D possibly matching TRBD2 (7 bases). The CDR3 is made up of 17 amino acids. Germline V gene data show CDR1 as SGHDN and CDR2 as FVKESK. V dropped 2 bases and J dropped 4 bases, with 21 bases sitting between them. In DNA form, the CDR3 reads TGTGCCAGCAGCCAATATCCTCGGGGGGCCCTATCTTACGAGCAGTACTTC. It encodes CASSQYPRGALSYEQYF.

This chain links TRBV28 with TRBJ2-4; 11 bases align to TRBD2. The CDR3 runs to 18 residues. Germline V gene data show CDR1 as MDHEN and CDR2 as SYDVKM. Germline trimming cut 5 bases from V and 0 bases from J; bases unmatched to any gene: 9. Written as DNA, the CDR3 is TGTGCCAGCAGTCCACCATTAGGGACTAGCGGAGCCAAAAACATTCAGTACTTC. This sequence encodes CASSPPLGTSGAKNIQYF.

The rearrangement uses TRBV15 and TRBJ2-1; perhaps TRBD1 as D (6 bases). The CDR3 is made up of 17 amino acids. V was cut by 4 bases and J by 6 bases, with 22 bases left in between. Per germline, CDR1 LNHNV and CDR2 YYDKDF (reference sequence). The CDR3 region has the DNA TGTGCCACCAGCACGACAGGTATGGGTAGCCTTTCCAATGAGCAGTTCTTC. Amino acid sequence: CATSTTGMGSLSNEQFF.

The CDR3 sequence is CASSLGGKGNEKLFF. In DNA form, the CDR3 reads TGTGCCAGCAGTTTAGGAGGGAAGGGTAACGAAAAACTGTTTTTT. The J gene is TRBJ1-4, the V gene TRBV28; D is ambiguous. V lost 2 bases and J 8 bases, leaving 15 bases between the germline ends. The germline V gene encodes CDR1 MDHEN and CDR2 SYDVKM. The CDR3 spans 15 residues.

J is TRBJ1-2 and V is TRBV19; 8 nucleotides match TRBD1. Germline V gene sequence: CDR1 LNHDA, CDR2 SQIVND (reference sequence). V lost 5 bases, J lost 4 bases, and 9 bases stayed unmatched. The length of the CDR3 is 15 residues. The CDR3, as DNA: TGTGCCAGTAGTCTCCACCGGACAGGGACCTATGGCTACACCTTC. Protein: CASSLHRTGTYGYTF.

This sequence joins TRBV6-1 and TRBJ2-3; TRBD2 aligns across 11 bases. Trimming at V came to 2 bases and at J to 3 bases, leaving 10 bases not matched to a gene. This CDR3 is 18 amino acids long. Germline CDR1 is MNHNS and CDR2 is SASEGT. For the CDR3, the DNA is TGTGCCAGCAGTGAATTAGTAGCGGGAGGGCGTCCTACAGATACGCAGTATTTT. Its protein product is CASSELVAGGRPTDTQYF.